This T cell receptor (gamma chain) was obtained from a study of Vδ1+ human thymocytes. The sorted cells were CD3+ Vdelta1+ Vdelta2- thymocytes from alphabeta-depleted thymus. Only a few counts were recorded for this clone. Its antigen is unidentified. One end of the junction does not line up with germline, which may come from a read error. Findings of the study overall: The authors advised highly purified populations and single-cell validation. Highly polyclonal TRG and TRD repertoires with Gaussian CDR3 length distributions appeared in thymus.

The CDR3 has 13 residues. Germline CDR1 reads EGSNGY; CDR2 reads YDSYNSKV. The template was reverse-transcribed extracted RNA. Pooled V-gene forward primers with one constant-region reverse primer generated the CDR3 amplicons by multiplex PCR. TCRdb reanalyzed the multiplex PCR reads using CATT. The sample has 36,000 or so gamma-chain clones, roughly 21% seen once. V gene TRGV2 combines with J gene TRGJ1 or TRGJ2. What was sequenced was Vdelta1+ gamma-delta thymocytes from the thymus. Specified subset: FACS-sorted CD3+ TCRalphabeta- TCRVdelta1+ TCRVdelta2- thymocytes. The TCR was taken from a girl less than two years old who had congenital heart surgery. The CDR3 DNA is TGTGCCACCTGGGACAGGCCCCAAAGGAGGAAACTCTTC. It yields the protein CATWDRPQRRKLF.